This TCR beta chain is from a study of technical replicates of blood from a handful of donors. Here immunoSEQ multiplex PCR was the method, and the copy in TCRdb shows in-frame clones only, minus some. This sample has about 59,000 clones, with about 87% found just once. Germline CDR1 reads SGHRS; CDR2 reads YFSETQ. Between the trimmed V and J ends, which lost 0 bases and 6 bases, there was a span of 10 bases. The CDR3 spans 15 residues. The sequence derives from a human donor in good health. Some clones in this sample may be carry-over from other donors' samples. The specimen sequenced was PBMCs. The V gene is TRBV5-1, the J gene TRBJ1-6, with a weak D call TRBD1 (5 bases). The DNA for the CDR3 is TGCGCCAGCAGCTTGGCTCAGGGAAGTAATTCACCCCTCCACTTT. This sequence encodes CASSLAQGSNSPLHF.